A selection of T cell receptor beta chains follows, all from one sample in a study of T-cell reconstitution after alpha-beta-depleted transplantation in children. TCRdb analysed the PCR reads with MiXCR anew, one entry per CDR3 protein. Of 200,000 to 250,000 distinct CDR3 sequences in the sample, about 9.5% were seen once. Specimen: PBMCs from the stem cell graft donor, collected from the stem cell graft. The receptor set was obtained from a human donor who donated a stem cell graft to a child with acute lymphoblastic leukemia. Both conserved end residues are part of each CDR3. D genes are given only for firm matches. Only some rows state a clone size, as once, few, many or a class for expanded clones.

j_call clone_size v_call d_call cdr3_aa cdr3_nt
TRBJ1-2 many TRBV20-1 TRBD1 CSARSTRDRGFFSGYTF TGCAGTGCTAGATCAACCCGGGACAGGGGTTTTTTCTCTGGCTACACCTTC
TRBJ1-1 many TRBV19 . CASSIGAEFEAFF TGTGCCAGTAGTATAGGCGCAGAATTTGAAGCTTTCTTT
TRBJ2-1 few TRBV27 . CASSPVGAGSYNEQFF TGTGCCAGCAGTCCCGTCGGGGCAGGCTCCTACAATGAGCAGTTCTTC
TRBJ2-7 many TRBV20-1 . CSASWADPGSEQYF TGCAGTGCCTCCTGGGCAGACCCAGGGTCCGAGCAGTACTTC
TRBJ1-6 many TRBV20-1 TRBD1 CSAPRTGGNSPLHF TGCAGTGCTCCCCGGACAGGGGGCAATTCACCCCTCCACTTT
TRBJ1-1 many TRBV5-1 . CASSLGYTEAFF TGCGCCAGCAGCTTGGGTTACACTGAAGCTTTCTTT
TRBJ1-2 few TRBV20-1 . CSARGSARNNYGYTF TGCAGTGCTAGGGGGTCGGCTCGGAATAACTATGGCTACACCTTC
TRBJ1-1 few TRBV11-2 TRBD1 CASSFTVGQANTEAFF TGTGCCAGCAGCTTCACGGTGGGACAGGCGAACACTGAAGCTTTCTTT
TRBJ2-3 few TRBV7-2 TRBD2 CASSLAGGVTDTQYF TGTGCCAGCAGCCTAGCGGGGGGAGTCACAGATACGCAGTATTTT
TRBJ2-3 . TRBV6-1 . CASSDEDIRTDTQYF TGTGCCAGCAGTGACGAGGACATCCGCACAGATACGCAGTATTTT
TRBJ2-5 many TRBV29-1 . CSVSSAQETQYF TGCAGCGTTTCTAGTGCTCAAGAGACCCAGTACTTC
TRBJ2-7 . TRBV5-1 . CASSLEVRGIGEQYF TGCGCCAGCAGCTTGGAGGTCAGGGGCATCGGCGAGCAGTACTTC
TRBJ2-3 . TRBV10-3 TRBD2 CAISETLNSGASTDTQYF TGTGCCATCAGTGAGACACTGAATAGCGGGGCCAGCACAGATACGCAGTATTTT
TRBJ2-2 few TRBV5-1 TRBD1 CASSPGTGVMWTGELFF TGCGCCAGCAGCCCCGGGACAGGGGTGATGTGGACCGGGGAGCTGTTTTTT
TRBJ1-1 few TRBV12-3/TRBV12-4 . CASSFGSANTEAFF TGTGCCAGCAGTTTCGGGTCGGCGAACACTGAAGCTTTCTTT
TRBJ1-2 few TRBV27 . CASSSSTVNYGYTF TGTGCCAGCAGTTCGTCGACAGTCAACTATGGCTACACCTTC
TRBJ1-5 few TRBV4-1 TRBD1 CASSQEGQPPQPQHF TGCGCCAGCAGCCAAGAGGGACAGCCACCTCAGCCCCAGCATTTT
TRBJ1-2 many TRBV6-1 . CASRGTENYGYTF TGTGCCAGCAGGGGGACCGAGAACTATGGCTACACCTTC
TRBJ2-1 few TRBV15 TRBD2 CATSRRTSGGANNEQFF TGTGCCACCAGCAGAAGGACTAGCGGGGGGGCGAACAATGAGCAGTTCTTC
TRBJ2-3 few TRBV24-1 . CATSWGADTQYF TGTGCCACCAGTTGGGGGGCAGATACGCAGTATTTT
TRBJ1-1 . TRBV29-1 . CSVVEGLTEAFF TGCAGCGTTGTCGAGGGGCTGACTGAAGCTTTCTTT
TRBJ2-7 many TRBV12-3/TRBV12-4 . CASSLSSIYEQYF TGTGCCAGCAGCCTTTCCTCGATCTACGAGCAGTACTTC
TRBJ1-1 . TRBV6-5 . CASSYLRNTEAFF TGTGCCAGCAGTTATTTGAGGAACACTGAAGCTTTCTTT
TRBJ1-4 few TRBV3-1 . CASSPTSGTNEKLFF TGTGCCAGCAGCCCCACCTCTGGGACTAATGAAAAACTGTTTTTT
TRBJ1-1 . TRBV12-3/TRBV12-4 . CASSLGVRGTEAFF TGTGCCAGCAGTTTAGGAGTCCGGGGCACTGAAGCTTTCTTT
TRBJ2-3 many TRBV4-2 . CASSQDEDISTDTQYF TGTGCCAGCAGCCAAGATGAGGACATCTCCACAGATACGCAGTATTTT
TRBJ2-1 many TRBV7-7 TRBD2 CASSLVAGASNEQFF TGTGCCAGCAGCTTAGTAGCGGGGGCCAGCAATGAGCAGTTCTTC
TRBJ2-7 many TRBV5-1 TRBD1 CASRPDRGSLYEQYF TGCGCCAGCAGACCAGACAGGGGCTCCCTCTACGAGCAGTACTTC
TRBJ1-1 . TRBV4-1 TRBD1 CASSQGTGVMTEAFF TGCGCCAGCAGCCAAGGGACAGGGGTGATGACTGAAGCTTTCTTT
TRBJ1-2 few TRBV5-1 . CASSLDGALYGYTF TGCGCCAGCAGCTTGGATGGGGCCCTCTATGGCTACACCTTC
TRBJ1-1 many TRBV19 . CASRDSLGGVNTEAFF TGTGCCAGTAGGGACTCCTTAGGGGGAGTGAACACTGAAGCTTTCTTT
TRBJ2-7 many TRBV10-3 . CAISEFRVSYEQYF TGTGCCATCAGTGAGTTTCGGGTTTCTTACGAGCAGTACTTC
TRBJ1-4 few TRBV18 . CASSPDNEKLFF TGTGCCAGCTCACCAGATAATGAAAAACTGTTTTTT
TRBJ2-2 . TRBV2 TRBD2 CASGQRGGLPGELFF TGTGCCAGCGGCCAGCGGGGGGGCCTTCCCGGGGAGCTGTTTTTT
TRBJ2-7 . TRBV13 . CASSATRSSYEQYF TGTGCCAGCAGCGCCACTAGGAGCTCCTACGAGCAGTACTTC
TRBJ2-3 . TRBV6-2/TRBV6-3 . CASTLRAGVRDTQYF TGTGCCAGCACCTTGAGGGCTGGAGTTCGGGATACGCAGTATTTT
TRBJ2-7 . TRBV4-2 . CASSQERNGGYEQYF TGTGCCAGCAGCCAAGAGAGGAACGGGGGTTACGAGCAGTACTTC
TRBJ1-5 . TRBV20-1 TRBD1 CSARDTGTGYYQPQHF TGCAGTGCTAGAGACACCGGGACAGGGTATTATCAGCCCCAGCATTTT
TRBJ1-6 . TRBV10-2 . CASSESGGWSPLHF TGCGCCAGCAGTGAGTCCGGGGGCTGGTCACCCCTCCACTTT
TRBJ2-3 . TRBV20-1 . CWGRAPALGNRPNTDTQYF TGCTGGGGTCGGGCCCCGGCCTTGGGGAACCGACCAAACACAGATACGCAGTATTTT
TRBJ2-3 . TRBV4-2 . CASSQGEVTGTQYF TGTGCCAGCAGCCAAGGCGAGGTCACAGGTACGCAGTATTTT
TRBJ1-1 many TRBV5-4 . CASSFIQGHTEAFF TGTGCCAGCAGCTTCATACAGGGCCACACTGAAGCTTTCTTT
TRBJ2-1 few TRBV6-1 . CASSWYNYNEQFF TGTGCCAGCAGCTGGTACAACTACAATGAGCAGTTCTTC
TRBJ2-1 few TRBV12-3/TRBV12-4 TRBD1 CASSLMTGPNEQFF TGTGCCAGCAGTCTAATGACAGGGCCCAATGAGCAGTTCTTC